What follows are 13 T cell receptor beta chains derived from one specimen sequenced in a study of T-cell reconstitution after alpha-beta-depleted transplantation in children. TCRbeta library preparation incorporated unique molecular identifiers. TCRdb fed the PCR reads into MiXCR, producing one record per CDR3 protein. The data hold 300,000 to 400,000 distinct CDR3 sequences, with around 16% observed a single time. Sequences were derived from PBMCs, mostly from graft donor cells, sampled 360 days after TCRalphabeta/CD19-depleted stem cell transplant. These receptors were collected from a male patient between 2 and 9 years old who had a stem cell transplant for acute lymphoblastic leukemia, so the T cells may come from the graft donor.

The chain uses TRBV9 and TRBJ2-7; TRBD1 aligns across 7 bases. Trimming took 7 bases from V and 3 from J; bases not matched to a gene: 16. The germline V gene encodes CDR1 SGDLS and CDR2 YYNGEE. The CDR3 sequence is 16 residues long. CDR3 sequence: CASPASLDRMSYEQYF. DNA of the CDR3: TGTGCCAGCCCAGCCTCCTTGGACAGGATGAGCTACGAGCAGTACTTC.

The chain carries TRBV12-3 or TRBV12-4 and TRBJ1-1; the match to TRBD1 covers 7 bases. The ends lost 7 bases at V and 6 bases at J; junction bases unmatched: 11. The CDR3 consists of 14 residues. This CDR3 reads CASTRQGGGAEAFF. The CDR3 nucleotides are TGTGCCAGCACTCGACAGGGAGGTGGGGCTGAAGCTTTCTTT.

This clonotype was detected a few times. CDR3 in DNA: TGCGCCAGCAGCTTGGGCCCCAATGGGGCCAACGTCCTGACTTTC. Its protein is CASSLGPNGANVLTF. The chain has TRBV5-1 and TRBJ2-6; D not certain. The CDR3 runs to 15 residues. V lost 0 bases and J lost 3, with 7 bases in between. The germline V gene encodes CDR1 SGHRS and CDR2 YFSETQ.

V gene TRBV12-3 or TRBV12-4 combines with J gene TRBJ1-1; 9 bases are a match to TRBD1. The CDR3 runs 14 residues. V dropped 7 bases and J dropped 5; count of bases not matched to a gene: 8. This chain's CDR3 is CASIKGQGATEAFF. The DNA for the CDR3 is TGTGCCAGCATCAAGGGACAGGGCGCAACTGAAGCTTTCTTT.

This clonotype has ten or more counts. This chain links TRBV12-3 or TRBV12-4 with TRBJ2-3; the match to TRBD1 covers 7 bases. J lost 1 base, V lost 4 bases, and 5 bases had no gene match. This CDR3 is built from 15 residues. The CDR3 DNA follows: TGTGCCAGCAGTTCAGGGGGAGCGGGCACAGATACGCAGTATTTT. The encoded protein is CASSSGGAGTDTQYF.

At least ten counts were recorded for this clonotype. The chain employs TRBV12-3 or TRBV12-4 and TRBJ2-5; 7 bases line up with TRBD1. This CDR3 region has 17 residues. V was pared by 3 bases and J by 5 bases, with 15 bases of the junction left unmatched. The CDR3 protein is CASSFTTGRRWEETQYF. Written as DNA, the CDR3 is TGTGCCAGCAGTTTCACGACAGGGAGACGTTGGGAGGAGACCCAGTACTTC.

The V and J genes are TRBV27 and TRBJ1-5, with D possibly matching TRBD1 (6 bases). Trimming removed 2 bases at V and 11 bases at J, with 13 bases between. CDR3 length: 13 residues. CDR1 and CDR2 from the germline V gene are MNHEY and SMNVEV (reference sequence). The chain's CDR3 is CASSLAVTGTQHF. CDR3 sequence (DNA): TGTGCCAGCAGTTTAGCGGTTACAGGGACCCAGCATTTT.

This clonotype was seen a handful of times. The chain is built from TRBV20-1 and TRBJ2-3, with 7 positions matching TRBD2. Trimming at V came to 4 bases and at J to 14 bases, leaving 12 bases not matched to a gene. The CDR3 loop spans 12 amino acids. Germline values: CDR1 DFQATT, CDR2 SNEGSKA (reference sequence). In DNA form, the CDR3 reads TGCAGTGCTATAGGGACCTCGCGGGAGTTGTATTTT. Its translation: CSAIGTSRELYF.

The rearrangement uses TRBV28 and TRBJ2-7; TRBD1 or TRBD2 may be the D gene (5 bases each). CDR1 is MDHEN, CDR2 SYDVKM, per germline. The CDR3 totals 13 residues. V was clipped by 6 bases and J by 3 bases, with 12 bases between them. DNA for the CDR3: TGTGCCAGCAGGACGGGACGGCGCTACGAGCAGTACTTC. This gives the protein CASRTGRRYEQYF.

The V and J genes are TRBV6-2 or TRBV6-3 and TRBJ2-3, with D perhaps matching TRBD2 (7 bases). The CDR3 extends over 19 amino acids. Germline assignment: CDR1 MNHEY and CDR2 SVGEGT. The V and J ends lost 2 bases and 4 bases respectively, with 25 bases between them. The DNA of the CDR3 is TGTGCCAGCAGTTACGCGGGGGCGACGGTTTTTAGGGATCCAGATACGCAGTATTTT. Protein sequence: CASSYAGATVFRDPDTQYF.

The gene calls are TRBV7-6 and TRBJ2-3, with D possibly matching TRBD1 (5 bases). The germline V gene has CDR1 SGHVS and CDR2 FNYEAQ. The germline V and J ends were trimmed by 2 bases and 1 base, with 10 bases remaining between them. The CDR3 has 15 residues. The CDR3 protein is CASSLLGAGTDTQYF. CDR3 in DNA: TGTGCCAGCAGCTTATTAGGGGCGGGCACAGATACGCAGTATTTT.

The chain links TRBV5-1 to TRBJ2-1; TRBD1 might be the D (6 bases). The CDR3 is 16 residues long. Trimming took 4 bases from V and 3 from J, leaving 17 bases between them. The germline gives CDR1 SGHRS, CDR2 YFSETQ. CDR3 sequence reads: CASSPHLGTNYNEQFF. The CDR3 nucleotides read TGCGCCAGCAGCCCCCACCTCGGGACAAACTACAATGAGCAGTTCTTC.

This chain joins TRBV29-1 and TRBJ1-2; maybe TRBD1 (6 bases). The CDR3 runs 12 residues. V was pared by 7 bases and J by 4 bases, with 13 bases between. The germline V gene has CDR1 SQVTM and CDR2 ANQGSEA. CDR3 coding DNA: TGCAGCGCCCAGACAGGACGCTATGGCTACACCTTC. Its protein is CSAQTGRYGYTF.